A single sample is the source of the 31 T cell receptor gamma chains below, sequenced in a study of gamma delta lymphoproliferative disorders and STAT genes. The receptor sequences were amplified from genomic DNA of peripheral blood mononuclear cells. TCRdb re-processed the multiplex PCR reads via CATT. The sample holds about 4,100 gamma-chain clones; 7% are singletons and the top ten take under 35%. Sequenced input: blood. These receptor sequences come from a human donor in good health.

This clone is categorized as medium-sized. The chain uses TRGV10 and TRGJ1 or TRGJ2. TCRdb records no J gene; here it was assigned by comparing the DNA to germline. TRGV10 is recorded as an ORF, its role being uncertain. The CDR3 runs to 13 residues. With V trimmed by 8 bases and J by 2 bases, 7 bases remained unmatched. DNA for the CDR3: TGTGCTGCGTGGGATTGGGATTATTATAAGAAACTCTTT. It encodes CAAWDWDYYKKLF.

In this sample, this clone is medium-sized. The rearrangement joins TRGV8 to TRGJ1 or TRGJ2. The J gene was not available in TCRdb and was assigned here by matching the DNA to germline segments. Germline V gene sequence: CDR1 VENAVY, CDR2 YDSYNSRV. Losses at the gene ends were 4 bases for V and 0 bases for J; bases not matched to a gene: 6. This CDR3 comprises 14 residues. The CDR3 DNA sequence: TGTGCCACCTGGGACTCTTCGAATTATTATAAGAAACTCTTT. This translates into CATWDSSNYYKKLF.

This clone is judged medium-sized. CDR3 sequence (DNA): TGTGCCACCTGGGCCCGGCGTAGTGATTGGATCAAGACGTTT. This gives the protein CATWARRSDWIKTF. This chain links TRGV4 with TRGJP2. TCRdb supplies no J gene; here it was assigned by aligning the nucleotide sequence to germline. Germline CDR1 is EGSTGY and CDR2 is YDSYTSSV. The CDR3 runs 14 residues. V was clipped by 5 bases and J by 3 bases; unmatched bases: 6.

By its share, this clone is medium-sized. The V and J genes are TRGV2 and TRGJP2. In the absence of a J gene in TCRdb, the DNA was matched to germline to assign it here. Germline V CDR1 and CDR2: EGSNGY, YDSYNSKV. The CDR3 is made up of 18 amino acids. J was trimmed by 0 bases and V by 5 bases; bases with no gene match: 15. CDR3 nucleotide sequence: TGTGCCACCTGGGTCCCCCGGCTCTCGTATAGTAGTGATTGGATCAAGACGTTT. Residues: CATWVPRLSYSSDWIKTF.

This clone is labeled as medium-sized. V and J are TRGV10 and TRGJP1. Here the J gene was assigned by germline matching of the DNA, as TCRdb has none. TRGV10 is marked as an open reading frame, function uncertain. The CDR3 length is 19 residues. Trimming cost V 6 bases and J 2 bases; bases outside gene matches: 19. CDR3 sequence: CAAWCTPGAHGTTGWFKIF. The CDR3 DNA reads TGTGCTGCGTGGTGTACGCCGGGCGCGCATGGCACCACTGGTTGGTTCAAGATATTT.

By share, this clone counts as medium-sized. V usage is TRGV10 and J usage is TRGJ1 or TRGJ2. TCRdb does not report a J gene; here it was assigned by matching the DNA to germline references. TRGV10 is designated an ORF whose function remains uncertain. The J segment lost 8 bases and the V segment lost 8 bases, leaving 10 bases of the junction unmatched. The CDR3 is 12 residues long. CDR3 region: CAAWVSRDKKLF. The CDR3 DNA reads TGTGCTGCGTGGGTCTCGAGGGATAAGAAACTCTTT.

This clone is medium-sized (0.01 to 0.1%) within its sample. The genes are TRGV2 and TRGJ1 or TRGJ2. TCRdb lists no J gene, so it was determined here by aligning the DNA to germline. The germline CDR1 and CDR2 sequences are EGSNGY and YDSYNSKV. V shed 0 bases and J 12 bases; nucleotides not matched to a gene: 8. There are 12 residues in the CDR3. The CDR3 spells CATWDGPCGKLF. CDR3 DNA: TGTGCCACCTGGGACGGGCCCTGTGGGAAACTCTTT.

By sample share, this clone is medium-sized. V and J are TRGV11 and TRGJP1. TCRdb records no J gene; here it was assigned by comparing the DNA to germline. TRGV11 is designated an ORF whose function remains uncertain. The ends lost 6 bases at V and 0 bases at J; junction bases unmatched: 22. CDR3 length: 21 residues. The CDR3 reads CACWISTPPRDEDTTGWFKIF. CDR3 coding DNA: TGTGCCTGCTGGATTTCGACCCCCCCACGAGATGAGGATACCACTGGTTGGTTCAAGATATTT.

Within the sample, this clone is medium-sized. This chain links TRGV2 with TRGJ1 or TRGJ2. TCRdb lists no J gene, so it was determined here by aligning the DNA to germline. This CDR3 comprises 18 residues. The V gene's germline CDR1 is EGSNGY and CDR2 YDSYNSKV. The J segment lost 2 bases and the V segment lost 1 base, leaving 17 bases of the junction unmatched. The CDR3 loop is CATWDGSKRPEDYYKKLF. CDR3 DNA sequence: TGTGCCACCTGGGACGGATCCAAACGCCCCGAGGATTATTATAAGAAACTCTTT.

By sample share, this clone is medium-sized. The J gene is TRGJ1 or TRGJ2, the V gene TRGV11. TCRdb does not report a J gene; here it was assigned by matching the DNA to germline references. TRGV11 is filed as an ORF, its function uncertain. The trim removed 0 bases at V and 3 bases at J, leaving 8 bases unmatched. This CDR3 is 16 amino acids long. The CDR3 DNA sequence: TGTGCCTGCTGGATTAGGCACGTATCCAGTTATTATAAGAAACTCTTT. Translation: CACWIRHVSSYYKKLF.

In its sample, this clone is medium-sized. The genes are TRGV10 and TRGJ1 or TRGJ2. The J gene was missing in TCRdb and was found by matching the end of the DNA to germline. TRGV10 is given ORF status, its function remaining uncertain. The trim removed 8 bases at V and 2 bases at J, leaving 7 bases unmatched. The CDR3 is made up of 13 amino acids. The CDR3 loop reads CAAWALHYYKKLF. The CDR3 nucleotides read TGTGCTGCGTGGGCGTTACATTATTATAAGAAACTCTTT.

In its sample, this clone is medium-sized. J is TRGJP2 and V is TRGV8. TCRdb supplies no J gene; here it was assigned by aligning the nucleotide sequence to germline. The CDR3 consists of 16 residues. The V gene's germline CDR1 is VENAVY and CDR2 YDSYNSRV. J lost 2 bases, V lost 2 bases, and 8 bases had no gene match. The CDR3: CATWDKAVSSDWIKTF. The CDR3 DNA is TGTGCCACCTGGGATAAGGCGGTAAGTAGTGATTGGATCAAGACGTTT.

The sample holds many counts of this clone. The genes are TRGV2 and TRGJ1 or TRGJ2. No J gene was available from TCRdb, and it was assigned here by a germline match of the DNA. V shed 1 base, J shed 9 bases, and the junction held 6 bases outside the gene matches. The germline V gene encodes CDR1 EGSNGY and CDR2 YDSYNSKV. The CDR3 has 12 residues. The CDR3 loop is CATWDGSSKKLF. CDR3 in DNA: TGTGCCACCTGGGACGGATCCTCTAAGAAACTCTTT.

This clone is categorized as medium-sized (0.01 to 0.1%). This chain links TRGV2 with TRGJ1 or TRGJ2. TCRdb gives no J gene; it was assigned here by matching the DNA to germline. Germline CDR1 and CDR2: EGSNGY and YDSYNSKV. CDR3 length: 16 amino acids. The V and J ends lost 0 bases and 4 bases, in that order; junction bases with no gene match: 12. CDR3 in amino acids: CATWDGHPARYYKKLF. The CDR3 nucleotides read TGTGCCACCTGGGACGGGCACCCTGCACGGTATTATAAGAAACTCTTT.

This clone was counted many times. This sequence joins TRGV4 and TRGJP1. TCRdb gives no J gene; it was assigned here by matching the DNA to germline. J was trimmed by 1 base and V by 6 bases; bases with no gene match: 5. CDR1 is EGSTGY and CDR2 is YDSYTSSV in the germline V gene. The CDR3 has 14 residues. In DNA, the CDR3 is TGTGCCACCTGGATCCCTACCACTGGTTGGTTCAAGATATTT. The encoded protein is CATWIPTTGWFKIF.

The rearrangement links TRGV11 to TRGJ1 or TRGJ2. Matching the DNA to germline supplied the J gene, which TCRdb does not give. TRGV11 has ORF status, its function being uncertain. The V gene end was trimmed by 0 bases and the J gene end by 9 bases; junction bases not matched to a gene: 5. CDR3 length: 13 residues. Here the CDR3 DNA reads TGTGCCTGCTGGATTAGGCACGTGGTTAAGAAACTCTTT. This sequence encodes CACWIRHVVKKLF.

Many counts were recorded for this clone. Given a far larger clone just one base away, this is likely a sequencing read error. Other DNA variants within this sample encode the same CDR3. The V gene is TRGV8, the J gene TRGJ1 or TRGJ2. Because TCRdb records no J gene, it was assigned here through a match of the DNA to germline. Looked up from germline, CDR1 is VENAVY and CDR2 is YDSYNSRV. There are 12 residues in the CDR3. The CDR3 DNA reads TGCGCCACCTGGAAATTTTATTATAAGAAACTCTTT. Residues: CATWKFYYKKLF.

By sample fraction, this clone is medium-sized. The V and J genes are TRGV10 and TRGJ1 or TRGJ2. TCRdb does not report a J gene; here it was assigned by matching the DNA to germline references. TRGV10 is an open reading frame, and its role is uncertain. The CDR3 consists of 14 residues. V lost 8 bases, J lost 6 bases, and 14 bases stayed unmatched. The CDR3 loop reads CAAWDYKVGYKKLF. The CDR3 coding sequence is TGTGCTGCGTGGGATTATAAGGTCGGTTATAAGAAACTCTTT.

Only a few counts were recorded for this clone. Other DNA sequences within the sample encode an identical CDR3. The rearrangement links TRGV4 to TRGJ1 or TRGJ2. The J gene is not listed in TCRdb, so it was assigned here from a DNA match to germline. Trimming removed 5 bases from V and 3 bases from J; junction bases left unmatched: 1. CDR3 length equals 11 residues. Germline V lookup: CDR1 EGSTGY, CDR2 YDSYTSSV. CDR3 region: CATWGYYKKLF. CDR3 DNA: TGTGCCACCTGGGGTTATTATAAGAAACTCTTT.

A word on this clone: It is unclear where the CDR3 begins or ends on the DNA, so no DNA is shown, and the CDR3 is as TCRdb lists it. No call exists for the J gene, whereas the V gene is TRGV5. 20 amino acids form the CDR3, both terminal residues included. Germline CDR1 reads VINAFY; CDR2 reads YDVSNSKD. The CDR3 loop is CATWDRPFIIRNSLAVEQHF.

Many counts were recorded for this clone. This chain joins TRGV9 and TRGJ1 or TRGJ2. Here the J gene was assigned by germline matching of the DNA, as TCRdb has none. There are 14 residues in the CDR3. CDR1 is GITISATS, CDR2 ISYDGTV, per germline (reference sequence). With V trimmed by 1 base and J by 4 bases, 7 bases remained unmatched. CDR3 protein: CALWEVIRYYKKLF. CDR3 bases: TGTGCCTTGTGGGAGGTAATTCGATATTATAAGAAACTCTTT.

By share, this clone counts as medium-sized. This chain joins TRGV8 and TRGJP1. The J gene is not listed in TCRdb, so it was assigned here from a DNA match to germline. The CDR3 loop spans 13 amino acids. Per germline, CDR1 VENAVY and CDR2 YDSYNSRV. J gave up 4 bases and V 9 bases, and 8 bases lay outside the gene matches. CDR3 in DNA: TGTGCCACCCACCTCCTCACTGGTTGGTTCAAGATATTT. Its translation is CATHLLTGWFKIF.

The chain links TRGV2 to TRGJ1 or TRGJ2. The J gene was missing in TCRdb and was found by matching the end of the DNA to germline. CDR3 length: 12 amino acids. V shed 1 base and J 12 bases; nucleotides not matched to a gene: 9. Germline-derived CDR1 and CDR2 are EGSNGY and YDSYNSKV. CDR3 nucleotide sequence: TGTGCCACCTGGGACGGATTTAAGGGGAAACTCTTT. Residues: CATWDGFKGKLF.

By share, this clone counts as medium-sized. The V and J genes are TRGV2 and TRGJ1 or TRGJ2. The J gene was missing in TCRdb and was found by matching the end of the DNA to germline. This CDR3 spans 11 amino acids. After removal of 2 bases from V and 10 bases from J, the junction contained 5 bases not matched to a gene. Germline values: CDR1 EGSNGY, CDR2 YDSYNSKV. CDR3 protein: CATWDEKKKLF. CDR3 bases: TGTGCCACCTGGGACGAAAAGAAGAAACTCTTT.

The J gene is TRGJP2, the V gene TRGV2. As TCRdb names no J gene, one was assigned here on the basis of a DNA match to germline. Losses at the gene ends were 1 base for V and 15 bases for J; bases not matched to a gene: 14. CDR3 size: 14 residues. Germline loops: CDR1 EGSNGY, CDR2 YDSYNSKV. CDR3 coding DNA: TGTGCCACCTGGGACGGTGGGGGGGGGTTGGTCAAGACGTTT. Encoded protein: CATWDGGGGLVKTF.

The rearrangement uses TRGV9 and TRGJ1 or TRGJ2. Here the J gene came from matching the DNA to germline, since TCRdb omits it. J was trimmed by 0 bases and V by 0 bases; bases with no gene match: 11. Per the germline V gene, CDR1 is GITISATS and CDR2 is ISYDGTV (reference sequence). This CDR3 contains 17 residues. CDR3 protein: CALWEVGPRPNYYKKLF. The CDR3 nucleotides are TGTGCCTTGTGGGAGGTGGGTCCTCGACCGAATTATTATAAGAAACTCTTT.

This clone ranks as medium-sized (0.01 to 0.1%). The chain has TRGV8 and TRGJP1. The J gene, not given by TCRdb, was assigned here from a germline match of the nucleotide sequence. This CDR3 has 15 amino acids. V was clipped by 0 bases and J by 6 bases; unmatched bases: 7. Germline V gives CDR1 VENAVY, CDR2 YDSYNSRV. The CDR3 nucleotides are TGTGCCACCTGGGATAGGCCGGAGGCTGGTTGGTTCAAGATATTT. It translates to CATWDRPEAGWFKIF.

The V and J genes are TRGV4 and TRGJP1. The J gene was missing in TCRdb and was found by matching the end of the DNA to germline. Germline lookup yields CDR1 EGSTGY and CDR2 YDSYTSSV. The CDR3 extends over 10 amino acids. Losses at the gene ends were 9 bases for V and 10 bases for J; bases not matched to a gene: 5. CDR3 residues: CATGYWFKIF. In DNA, the CDR3 is TGTGCCACCGGCTATTGGTTCAAGATATTT.

This clone is deemed medium-sized. The chain uses TRGV8 and TRGJP. TCRdb lists no J gene, so it was determined here by aligning the DNA to germline. The CDR3 spans 16 residues. V was clipped by 5 bases and J by 8 bases; unmatched bases: 9. CDR1 VENAVY and CDR2 YDSYNSRV come from the germline V gene. CDR3 in DNA: TGTGCCACCTGGGGCTGCCCGAAGTTGGGCAAAAAAATCAAGGTATTT. Its protein product is CATWGCPKLGKKIKVF.

The table lists this clone with many counts. The chain combines TRGV2 with TRGJ1 or TRGJ2. TCRdb supplies no J gene; here it was assigned by aligning the nucleotide sequence to germline. After removal of 5 bases from V and 3 bases from J, the junction contained 10 bases not matched to a gene. This CDR3 is 14 amino acids long. Germline V lookup: CDR1 EGSNGY, CDR2 YDSYNSKV. CDR3 DNA sequence: TGTGCCACCTGGGTAAGACTAGTTTATTATAAGAAACTCTTT. Its protein product is CATWVRLVYYKKLF.

This clone was detected many times. A much larger clone lies one base from this, so it may be a read error. Other nucleotide sequences from this sample produce the same CDR3. The chain joins TRGV4 to TRGJ1 or TRGJ2. Here the J gene came from matching the DNA to germline, since TCRdb omits it. The CDR3 has 13 residues. V was pared by 4 bases and J by 2 bases, with 5 bases of the junction left unmatched. The germline V gene has CDR1 EGSTGY and CDR2 YDSYTSSV. CDR3 in amino acids: CATWDGYYYKKLF. The CDR3 DNA follows: TGTGCCACCTGGGACGGGTATTATTATAAGAAACTCTTT.